This passage covers 15 T cell receptor beta chains from one sample sequenced in a study of cytomegalovirus exposure and HLA in healthy donors. The PCR used 60 Vbeta and 13 Jbeta primers. Assay used: immunoSEQ multiplex PCR; TCRdb lists only in-frame clones, some missing. Here the sample spans some 65,000 clones, roughly two thirds being singletons. Material for sequencing was PBMCs. These receptors originate from a man aged 25 to 40 in good health and CMV-seronegative.

Turning to this clone: This likely comes from a read error, as the CDR3 has no conserved phenylalanine or tryptophan at its end. The DNA is omitted, as the CDR3 cannot be located on it reliably, and the CDR3 follows TCRdb's listing. The J gene is TRBJ1-4, the V gene TRBV4-1; TRBD1 reflects the table's D call only, with no check against the DNA. In germline, CDR1 is MGHRA, CDR2 YSYEKL. The CDR3 has 11 amino acids, counting both end residues. CDR3 loop: CASSQERGRGR.

The chain has TRBV15 and TRBJ1-4; D remains ambiguous. This CDR3 spans 16 amino acids. Trimming removed 1 base at V and 1 base at J, with 10 bases between. CDR1 is LNHNV, CDR2 YYDKDF, per germline (reference sequence). Here the CDR3 reads CATSRVAGLTNEKLFF. The CDR3 nucleotides read TGTGCCACCAGCAGAGTGGCAGGCCTAACTAATGAAAAACTGTTTTTT. The full variable domain, rest sourced from reference TRBV15 and TRBJ1-4, is DAMVIQNPRYQVTQFGKPVTLSCSQTLNHNVMYWYQQKSSQAPKLLFHYYDKDFNNEADTPDNFQSRRPNTSFCFLDIRSPGLGDTAMYLCATSRVAGLTNEKLFFGSGTQLSVL.

A few counts support this clone. This chain links TRBV10-3 with TRBJ1-1; weak D call: TRBD1 (6 bases). CDR3 length equals 13 residues. CDR1 is ENHRY and CDR2 is SYGVKD in the germline V gene. V was trimmed by 2 bases and J by 5 bases, leaving 9 bases between them. CDR3 loop: CAISEAGDTEAFF. The CDR3 region has the DNA TGTGCCATCAGTGAGGCAGGGGATACTGAAGCTTTCTTT.

V usage is TRBV27 and J usage is TRBJ1-6; no reliable D call. Germline V gene lookup returns CDR1 MNHEY and CDR2 SMNVEV (reference sequence). V shed 5 bases and J shed 0 bases, with 14 bases lying between them. This CDR3 has 17 amino acids. The CDR3, as DNA: TGTGCCAGCAGTGCGCGAGTCTCAAGCTCCTATAATTCACCCCTCCACTTT. Amino acids: CASSARVSSSYNSPLHF.

The V and J genes are TRBV19 and TRBJ2-3, with 9 bases aligning to TRBD2. The germline CDR1 and CDR2 sequences are LNHDA and SQIVND (reference sequence). V lost 5 bases to trimming and J lost 6 bases; unmatched junction nucleotides: 6. There are 14 residues in the CDR3. The CDR3 DNA is TGTGCCAGTAGTGTGGGACTAGCCGGTGATACGCAGTATTTT. This sequence encodes CASSVGLAGDTQYF.

V is TRBV14 and J is TRBJ2-5; maybe TRBD2 (5 bases). Germline values: CDR1 SGHDN, CDR2 FVKESK. Trimming cost V 4 bases and J 9 bases, with 18 bases left between them. The CDR3 runs 14 residues. CDR3 sequence reads: CASSPRLLLGAQYF. CDR3 DNA sequence: TGTGCCAGCAGCCCCCGACTGCTCCTCGGGGCCCAGTACTTC. Combining the CDR3 with reference TRBV14 and TRBJ2-5 gives the whole variable domain EAGVTQFPSHSVIEKGQTVTLRCDPISGHDNLYWYRRVMGKEIKFLLHFVKESKQDESGMPNNRFLAERTGGTYSTLKVQPAELEDSGVYFCASSPRLLLGAQYFGPGTRLLVL.

The CDR3 region is CASSLGGTSTDTQYF. The CDR3 DNA is TGTGCCAGCAGCTTGGGGGGGACTAGCACAGATACGCAGTATTTT. The V call is TRBV7-8, the J call TRBJ2-3; 7 bases match TRBD2. CDR3 length equals 15 residues. The junction had 3 bases not matched to a gene; V was cut back by 3 bases and J by 0 bases. Germline CDR1 and CDR2: SGHVS and FQNEAQ.

The chain joins TRBV4-2 to TRBJ2-1; TRBD2 agrees at 13 bases. V dropped 6 bases and J dropped 6; count of bases not matched to a gene: 5. The CDR3 loop spans 15 amino acids. Germline V gene data show CDR1 as LGHNA and CDR2 as YNFKEQ. CDR3 loop: CASRHRLAGGNEQFF. CDR3 in DNA: TGTGCCAGCAGACATCGACTAGCGGGGGGCAATGAGCAGTTCTTC.

The rearrangement joins TRBV6-5 to TRBJ2-5; 10 nucleotides agree with TRBD1. In germline, CDR1 is MNHEY, CDR2 SVGAGI. CDR3 length equals 15 residues. V shed 6 bases, J shed 5 bases, and the junction held 9 bases outside the gene matches. The CDR3 region is CASSGTGVRGETQYF. CDR3 sequence (DNA): TGTGCCAGCAGCGGGACAGGGGTCAGGGGGGAGACCCAGTACTTC.

The table lists this clone with a count of one. The chain links TRBV6-6 to TRBJ1-1; TRBD1 matches 8 bases. The trim removed 2 bases at V and 1 base at J, leaving 6 bases unmatched. Germline values: CDR1 MNHNY, CDR2 SVGAGI (reference sequence). The CDR3 is 16 amino acids. CDR3 residues: CASSYTQGQANTEAFF. Here the CDR3 DNA reads TGTGCCAGCAGTTACACCCAGGGACAGGCGAACACTGAAGCTTTCTTT.

The J gene is TRBJ2-4, the V gene TRBV5-8, with a possible D match to TRBD1 (6 bases). Trimming cost V 7 bases and J 0 bases, with 20 bases left between them. The CDR3 totals 17 residues. Germline V gene data show CDR1 as SGHTS and CDR2 as YDEGEE. The chain's CDR3 is CASRPGHIIIAKNIQYF. The CDR3 DNA follows: TGTGCCAGCCGCCCGGGACACATTATAATAGCCAAAAACATTCAGTACTTC.

This chain joins TRBV5-1 and TRBJ2-1; 11 positions match TRBD2. Germline V gene lookup returns CDR1 SGHRS and CDR2 YFSETQ. V was clipped by 0 bases and J by 0 bases; unmatched bases: 8. This CDR3 has 19 residues. This CDR3 reads CASSLAASGGLSSYNEQFF. Here the CDR3 DNA reads TGCGCCAGCAGCTTGGCCGCTAGCGGGGGGCTCAGCTCCTACAATGAGCAGTTCTTC.

In this sample, this clone is medium-sized. V is TRBV11-1 and J is TRBJ2-5, with 7 bases that match TRBD2. The germline V gene encodes CDR1 SGHAT and CDR2 FQDESV (reference sequence). This CDR3 is built from 15 residues. Germline trimming cut 0 bases from V and 2 bases from J; bases unmatched to any gene: 3. In DNA, the CDR3 is TGTGCCAGCAGCTTAGCTGCGGGGGTTCAAGAGACCCAGTACTTC. Its translation is CASSLAAGVQETQYF.

The chain joins TRBV29-1 to TRBJ1-1; a possible D gene is TRBD1 (5 bases). Trimming took off 7 bases at V and 1 base at J, with 13 bases between the two ends. The CDR3 covers 13 residues. Looked up from germline, CDR1 is SQVTM and CDR2 is ANQGSEA. CDR3 in DNA: TGCAGCGCCAAAACGGGGGGGAACACTGAAGCTTTCTTT. Its protein is CSAKTGGNTEAFF.

This clone has a single count. The chain recombines TRBV6-1 with TRBJ2-5, with a possible D match to TRBD2 (6 bases). The CDR3 is made up of 13 amino acids. Trimming stripped 8 bases from V and 5 bases from J, with 15 bases between. CDR1 and CDR2 (germline): MNHNS, SASEGT. The CDR3 region is CASAGTRYETQYF. Written as DNA, the CDR3 is TGTGCCAGCGCCGGGACTCGGTACGAGACCCAGTACTTC.